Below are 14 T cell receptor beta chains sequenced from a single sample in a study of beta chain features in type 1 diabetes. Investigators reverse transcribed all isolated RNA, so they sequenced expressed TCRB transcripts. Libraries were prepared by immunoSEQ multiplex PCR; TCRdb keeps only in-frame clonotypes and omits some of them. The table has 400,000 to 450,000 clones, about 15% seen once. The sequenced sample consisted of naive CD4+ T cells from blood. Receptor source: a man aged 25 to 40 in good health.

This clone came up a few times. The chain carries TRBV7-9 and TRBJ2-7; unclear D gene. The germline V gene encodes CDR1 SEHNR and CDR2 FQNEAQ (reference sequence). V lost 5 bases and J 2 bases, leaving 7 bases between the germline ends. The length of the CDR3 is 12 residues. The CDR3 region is CASSQDPYEQYV. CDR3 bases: TGTGCCAGCAGCCAGGACCCCTACGAGCAGTACGTC.

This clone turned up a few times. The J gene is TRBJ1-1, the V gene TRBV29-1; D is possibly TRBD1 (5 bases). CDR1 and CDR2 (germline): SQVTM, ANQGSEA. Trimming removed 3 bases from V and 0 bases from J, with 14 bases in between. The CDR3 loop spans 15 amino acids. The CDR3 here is CSVEGLGVLNTEAFF. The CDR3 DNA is TGCAGCGTTGAGGGCTTGGGGGTCCTGAACACTGAAGCTTTCTTT.

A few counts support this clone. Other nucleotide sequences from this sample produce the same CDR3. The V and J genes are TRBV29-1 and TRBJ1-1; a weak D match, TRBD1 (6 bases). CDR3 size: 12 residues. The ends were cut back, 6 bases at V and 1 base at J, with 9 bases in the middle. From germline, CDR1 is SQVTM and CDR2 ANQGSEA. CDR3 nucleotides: TGCAGCGTGCAACAGGGGAACACTGAAGCTTTCTTT. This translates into CSVQQGNTEAFF.

The CDR3 nucleotides read TGTGCCAGCAGTGCCTCCTACGAGCAGTACGTC. It encodes CASSASYEQYV. This rearrangement joins TRBV6-4 to TRBJ2-7; no reliable D call. The CDR3 consists of 11 residues. V lost 4 bases and J 0 bases, leaving 1 base between the germline ends. Germline CDR1 MRHNA, CDR2 SNTAGT.

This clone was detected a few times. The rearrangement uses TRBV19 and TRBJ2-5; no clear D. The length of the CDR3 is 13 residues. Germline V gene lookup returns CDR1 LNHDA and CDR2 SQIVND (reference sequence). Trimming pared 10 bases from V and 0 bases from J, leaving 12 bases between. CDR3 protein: CAISKGYQETQYF. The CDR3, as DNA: TGTGCCATCTCTAAAGGCTACCAAGAGACCCAGTACTTC.

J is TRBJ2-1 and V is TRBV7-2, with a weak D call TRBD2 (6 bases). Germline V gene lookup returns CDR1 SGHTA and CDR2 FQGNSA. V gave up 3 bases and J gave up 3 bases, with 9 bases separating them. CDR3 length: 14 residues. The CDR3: CASSFAGGYNEQFF. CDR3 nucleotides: TGTGCCAGCAGCTTCGCCGGGGGCTACAATGAGCAGTTCTTC. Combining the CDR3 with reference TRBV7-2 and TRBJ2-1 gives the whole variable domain GAGVSQSPSNKVTEKGKDVELRCDPISGHTALYWYRQSLGQGLEFLIYFQGNSAPDKSGLPSDRFSAERTGGSVSTLTIQRTQQEDSAVYLCASSFAGGYNEQFFGPGTRLTVL.

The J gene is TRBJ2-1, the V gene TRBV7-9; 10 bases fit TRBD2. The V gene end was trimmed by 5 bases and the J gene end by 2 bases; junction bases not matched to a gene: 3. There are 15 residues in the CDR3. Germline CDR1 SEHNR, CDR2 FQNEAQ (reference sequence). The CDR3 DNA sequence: TGTGCCAGCAGCAAAGCGGGAGGGCCCTACAATGAGCAGTTCTTC. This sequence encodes CASSKAGGPYNEQFF.

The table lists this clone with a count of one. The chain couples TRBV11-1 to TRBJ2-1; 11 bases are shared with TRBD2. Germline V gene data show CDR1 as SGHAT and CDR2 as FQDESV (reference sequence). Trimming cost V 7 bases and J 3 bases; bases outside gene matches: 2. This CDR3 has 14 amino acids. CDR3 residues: CASMGTSGYNEQFF. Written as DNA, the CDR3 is TGTGCCAGCATGGGGACTAGCGGCTACAATGAGCAGTTCTTC.

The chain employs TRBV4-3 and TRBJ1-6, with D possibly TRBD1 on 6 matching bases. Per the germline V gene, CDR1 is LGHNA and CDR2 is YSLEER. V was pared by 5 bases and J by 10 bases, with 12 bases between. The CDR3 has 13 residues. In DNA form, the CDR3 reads TGCGCCAGCAGCACCCACAGGGAGTCACCCCTCCACTTT. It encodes CASSTHRESPLHF.

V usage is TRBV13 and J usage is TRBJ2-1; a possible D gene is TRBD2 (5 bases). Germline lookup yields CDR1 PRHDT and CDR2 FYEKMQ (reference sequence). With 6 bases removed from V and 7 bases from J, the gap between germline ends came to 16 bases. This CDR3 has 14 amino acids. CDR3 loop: CASRDPGGENEQFF. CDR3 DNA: TGTGCCAGCAGGGACCCAGGTGGGGAGAATGAGCAGTTCTTC.

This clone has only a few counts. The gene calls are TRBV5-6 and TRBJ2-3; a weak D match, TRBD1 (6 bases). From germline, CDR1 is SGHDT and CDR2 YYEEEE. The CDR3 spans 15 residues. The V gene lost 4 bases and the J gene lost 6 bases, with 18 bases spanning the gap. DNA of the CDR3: TGTGCCAGCAGCCTCCGGACAGATCAAGGGGATACGCAGTATTTT. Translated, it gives CASSLRTDQGDTQYF. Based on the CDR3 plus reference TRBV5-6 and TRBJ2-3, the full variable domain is DAGVTQSPTHLIKTRGQQVTLRCSPKSGHDTVSWYQQALGQGPQFIFQYYEEEERQRGNFPDRFSGHQFPNYSSELNVNALLLGDSALYLCASSLRTDQGDTQYFGPGTRLTVL.

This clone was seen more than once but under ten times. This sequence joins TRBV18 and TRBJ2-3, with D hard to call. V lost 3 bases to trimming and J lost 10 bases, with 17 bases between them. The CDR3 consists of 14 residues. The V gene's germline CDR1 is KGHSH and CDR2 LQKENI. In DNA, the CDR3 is TGTGCCAGCTCACCCCCGGCCACCCGGCTCGCGCAGTATTTT. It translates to CASSPPATRLAQYF.

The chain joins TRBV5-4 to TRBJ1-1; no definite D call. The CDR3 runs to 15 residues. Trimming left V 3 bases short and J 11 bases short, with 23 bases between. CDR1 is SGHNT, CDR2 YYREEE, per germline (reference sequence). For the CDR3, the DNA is TGTGCCAGCAGCTCGACCGGGCCCTTAAACGGGCAGGCTTTCTTT. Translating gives CASSSTGPLNGQAFF.

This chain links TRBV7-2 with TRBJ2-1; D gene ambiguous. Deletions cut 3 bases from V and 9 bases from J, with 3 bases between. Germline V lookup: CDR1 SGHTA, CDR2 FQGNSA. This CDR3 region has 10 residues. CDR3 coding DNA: TGTGCCAGCAGCTTCAGTGAGCAGTTCTTC. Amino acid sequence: CASSFSEQFF.